This T cell receptor (beta chain) was identified in a study of T cells in Graves' hyperthyroidism and ophthalmopathy. The source material, RNA transcripts, was used to amplify TCR beta CDR3 regions. Initially, a first-round RT-PCR of the TCR CDR3 employed the HTBI primer set. TCRdb re-analysed the multiplex PCR reads in MiXCR, keeping a single row per CDR3 protein. The sample has 200,000 to 250,000 distinct CDR3 sequences, 18% seen once. This clonotype was detected ten times or more. This TCR was sampled from a man aged 40-50 years with Graves' hyperthyroidism. Material for sequencing was blood.

The CDR3 nucleotides are TGTGCCAGCAAACCAGGACAGGGGAGGTCAGATACGCAGTATTTT. Translating it yields CASKPGQGRSDTQYF. The rearrangement uses TRBV28 and TRBJ2-3; TRBD1 matches at 9 bases. The CDR3 extends over 15 amino acids. Trimming took 7 bases from V and 4 from J; bases not matched to a gene: 9. CDR1 and CDR2 from the germline V gene are MDHEN and SYDVKM.